A single sample is the source of the 17 T cell receptor beta chains below, sequenced in a study of spatial heterogeneity in lung cancer. Overall study results and limits: Intratumoral expanded alpha and beta TCR counts were found to track tumor mutation counts.

Their cognate antigens are unknown. Time point meaning: sample taken at primary tumor resection. TCRdb recomputed calls from the 5' RACE reads with MiXCR, one row per CDR3 protein. The sample lists 10,000 or so distinct CDR3 sequences, about 9% occurring once. Sequencing used lung tumor tissue, obtained at surgery. Source of these receptors: a female donor with early-stage non-small cell lung cancer.

The chain couples TRBV28 to TRBJ2-6; D gene ambiguous. This CDR3 spans 15 amino acids. Germline CDR1 MDHEN, CDR2 SYDVKM. With 3 bases removed from V and 0 bases from J, the gap between germline ends came to 6 bases. The DNA for the CDR3 is TGTGCCAGCAGTTTTGAACACTCTGGGGCCAACGTCCTGACTTTC. Its protein product is CASSFEHSGANVLTF.

This clonotype showed up many times. This chain joins TRBV5-1 and TRBJ1-1, with D uncertain. The CDR3 consists of 12 residues. Germline CDR1 is SGHRS and CDR2 is YFSETQ. The V end was cut by 4 bases, the J end by 6 bases, with 10 bases between. CDR3 region: CASSGGVAEAFF. DNA of the CDR3: TGCGCCAGCAGCGGCGGGGTGGCTGAAGCTTTCTTT.

Worth noting for this clonotype: A read error may explain this, as a much larger clone is one base away. This chain connects TRBV5-1 to TRBJ2-2, with D unclear. CDR1 is SGHRS and CDR2 is YFSETQ in the germline V gene. The CDR3 sequence is 17 residues long. V lost 0 bases and J 0 bases, leaving 12 bases between the germline ends. The CDR3 DNA reads TGCGCCAGCAGCTTGGGGCCCTCGGCGGCGAACACCGGGGAGCTGTTTTTT. Translated: CASSLGPSAANTGELFF.

This clonotype is classed as medium-sized. The J gene is TRBJ2-7, the V gene TRBV18, with TRBD1 identical over 7 bases. Germline V gene data show CDR1 as KGHSH and CDR2 as LQKENI. CDR3 length: 13 amino acids. Trimming removed 5 bases from V and 5 bases from J; junction bases left unmatched: 6. The CDR3 region is CASSSRDSHEQYF. CDR3 in DNA: TGTGCCAGCTCATCCAGGGACAGTCACGAGCAGTACTTC.

Concerning this clonotype: A read error is possible here, since a much larger clone lies one base away. The rearrangement uses TRBV5-6 and TRBJ1-1; D call uncertain. V lost 2 bases to trimming and J lost 1 base, with 6 bases between them. The germline V gene has CDR1 SGHDT and CDR2 YYEEEE. The CDR3 sequence is 13 residues long. The CDR3 reads CASSLKRNTEAFF. The CDR3 region has the DNA TGTGCCAGCAGCTTAAAACGGAACACTGAAGCTTTCTTT. The variable domain in full, completed from reference TRBV5-6 and TRBJ1-1, reads DAGVTQSPTHLIKTRGQQVTLRCSPKSGHDTVSWYQQALGQGPQFIFQYYEEEERQRGNFPDRFSGHQFPNYSSELNVNALLLGDSALYLCASSLKRNTEAFFGQGTRLTVV.

This clonotype was counted many times. This chain connects TRBV7-9 to TRBJ1-4, with D unclear. The germline gives CDR1 SEHNR, CDR2 FQNEAQ (reference sequence). Trimming removed 4 bases at V and 4 bases at J, with 13 bases between. The length of the CDR3 is 15 residues. In DNA form, the CDR3 reads TGTGCCAGCAGCTCCGGGGAGAGGAGTAATGAAAAACTGTTTTTT. This encodes CASSSGERSNEKLFF.

This clonotype is medium-sized by share. The chain combines TRBV9 with TRBJ2-3; 9 bases agree with TRBD1. V shed 3 bases and J 2 bases; nucleotides not matched to a gene: 4. Germline CDR1 and CDR2: SGDLS and YYNGEE. This CDR3 has 15 residues. CDR3 in DNA: TGTGCCAGCAGCGGACAGGGGGGAGACACAGATACGCAGTATTTT. This gives the protein CASSGQGGDTDTQYF.

Many counts were recorded for this clonotype. J is TRBJ2-7 and V is TRBV3-1; no clear D. The length of the CDR3 is 14 residues. Per the germline V gene, CDR1 is LGHDT and CDR2 is YNNKEL (reference sequence). Trimming left V 2 bases short and J 6 bases short, with 14 bases between. CDR3: CASSQKSRTGEQYF. Here the CDR3 DNA reads TGTGCCAGCAGCCAAAAAAGCCGGACCGGCGAGCAGTACTTC.

J is TRBJ1-2 and V is TRBV6-5, with 10 bases lining up with TRBD1. The V gene end was trimmed by 4 bases and the J gene end by 5 bases; junction bases not matched to a gene: 10. CDR1 MNHEY and CDR2 SVGAGI come from the germline V gene. The CDR3 length is 16 residues. CDR3 coding DNA: TGTGCCAGCAGTTTTCAAATGCCGGGACAGGGGTATGGCTACACCTTC. This translates into CASSFQMPGQGYGYTF.

This chain connects TRBV6-1 to TRBJ2-7; D remains unclear. This CDR3 spans 15 amino acids. Germline V gene lookup returns CDR1 MNHNS and CDR2 SASEGT. V lost 2 bases to trimming and J lost 2 bases, with 13 bases between them. CDR3 loop: CASSEIRLVAYEQYF. CDR3 bases: TGTGCCAGCAGTGAAATTCGGCTAGTCGCCTACGAGCAGTACTTC.

This clonotype was found many times. This chain links TRBV6-4 with TRBJ2-1, with 10 bases that match TRBD2. The CDR3 is 15 amino acids. V dropped 7 bases and J dropped 5; count of bases not matched to a gene: 8. The germline CDR1 and CDR2 sequences are MRHNA and SNTAGT. DNA of the CDR3: TGTGCCAGCAAGAGCGGGGGGGCCGTGGACAATGAGCAGTTCTTC. Translating gives CASKSGGAVDNEQFF.

V and J are TRBV30 and TRBJ2-3, with 9 bases that match TRBD2. This CDR3 region has 14 residues. The J segment lost 5 bases and the V segment lost 1 base, leaving 4 bases of the junction unmatched. CDR1 and CDR2 (germline): GTSNPN, SVGIG (reference sequence). The CDR3 loop is CAWSEAGGLDTQYF. For the CDR3, the DNA is TGTGCCTGGAGTGAAGCGGGGGGTCTAGATACGCAGTATTTT. Complete variable domain (other parts from reference TRBV30 and TRBJ2-3): SQTIHQWPATLVQPVGSPLSLECTVEGTSNPNLYWYRQAAGRGLQLLFYSVGIGQISSEVPQNLSASRPQDRQFILSSKKLLLSDSGFYLCAWSEAGGLDTQYFGPGTRLTVL.

This chain joins TRBV6-5 and TRBJ1-6; the D is unclear. The germline CDR1 and CDR2 sequences are MNHEY and SVGAGI. The CDR3 covers 15 residues. V dropped 2 bases and J dropped 8 bases, with 13 bases sitting between them. The CDR3: CASSYGPVAYSPLHF. CDR3 DNA sequence: TGTGCCAGCAGTTACGGGCCAGTAGCATATTCACCCCTCCACTTT.

By sample fraction, this clonotype is medium-sized. The chain recombines TRBV10-2 with TRBJ2-1; D is uncertain. V lost 5 bases and J lost 4, with 12 bases in between. This CDR3 contains 14 residues. CDR1 is WSHSY, CDR2 SAAADI, per germline. The DNA for the CDR3 is TGCGCCAGCAGTCTGATTGGTCTTTACAATGAGCAGTTCTTC. Its translation is CASSLIGLYNEQFF.

In this sample, this clonotype turned up many times. The chain employs TRBV5-6 and TRBJ2-3; D gene uncertain. The CDR3 spans 13 residues. V dropped 0 bases and J dropped 3 bases, with 5 bases sitting between them. Germline CDR1 and CDR2: SGHDT and YYEEEE. Here the CDR3 reads CASSLGLTDTQYF. The CDR3 DNA reads TGTGCCAGCAGCTTGGGGCTGACAGATACGCAGTATTTT.

This clonotype was detected many times. The rearrangement uses TRBV5-1 and TRBJ1-2; 9 bases are shared with TRBD1. The CDR3 sequence is 15 residues long. V lost 2 bases and J lost 4; bases outside the gene matches: 6. Germline CDR1 is SGHRS and CDR2 is YFSETQ. The CDR3 here is CASSFGQGMVYGYTF. The CDR3 DNA follows: TGCGCCAGCAGCTTCGGACAGGGGATGGTCTATGGCTACACCTTC.

This clonotype was seen ten or more times. The chain links TRBV3-1 to TRBJ1-1, with unresolved D. This CDR3 is 13 amino acids long. Looked up from germline, CDR1 is LGHDT and CDR2 is YNNKEL (reference sequence). V was pared by 3 bases and J by 6 bases, with 11 bases between. The CDR3 region is CASSHSYKAEAFF. CDR3 DNA sequence: TGTGCCAGCAGCCATAGTTACAAGGCTGAAGCTTTCTTT.